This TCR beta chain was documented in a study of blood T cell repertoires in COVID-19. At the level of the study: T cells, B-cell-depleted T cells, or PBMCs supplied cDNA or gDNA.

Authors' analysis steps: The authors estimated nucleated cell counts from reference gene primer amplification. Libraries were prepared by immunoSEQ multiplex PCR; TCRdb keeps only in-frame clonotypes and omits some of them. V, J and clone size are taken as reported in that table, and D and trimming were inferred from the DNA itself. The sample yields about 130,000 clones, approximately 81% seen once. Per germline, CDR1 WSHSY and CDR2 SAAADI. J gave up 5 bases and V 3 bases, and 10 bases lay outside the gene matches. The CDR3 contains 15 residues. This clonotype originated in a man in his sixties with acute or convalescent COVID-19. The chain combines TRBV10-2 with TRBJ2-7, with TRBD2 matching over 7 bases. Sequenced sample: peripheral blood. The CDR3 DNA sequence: TGCGCCAGCAGTGAAAGACTAGCACGGGGCCACGAGCAGTACTTC. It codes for CASSERLARGHEQYF.